These 32 T cell receptor beta chains came from one sample sequenced in a study of blood T cell repertoires in COVID-19. This table comes from immunoSEQ multiplex PCR, and its TCRdb copy is limited to in-frame clones, with some not included. The table has approximately 160,000 clones, 80% to 85% seen once. Specimen: PBMCs or T cells enriched from blood (not recorded which). These receptors originate from a woman aged 45-65 years who had recovered from COVID-19.

This clone is a singleton in its sample. The rearrangement uses TRBV11-2 and TRBJ2-1; 7 bases are a match to TRBD2. The CDR3 loop spans 14 amino acids. V shed 3 bases and J 9 bases; nucleotides not matched to a gene: 8. Germline-derived CDR1 and CDR2 are SGHAT and FQNNGV. CDR3 DNA sequence: TGTGCCAGCAGCTTGTCCAGGGAGGGGACTGAGCAGTTCTTC. It yields the protein CASSLSREGTEQFF. The full variable domain, in which reference TRBV11-2 and TRBJ2-1 provide the parts outside the CDR3, is EAGVAQSPRYKIIEKRQSVAFWCNPISGHATLYWYQQILGQGPKLLIQFQNNGVVDDSQLPKDRFSAERLKGVDSTLKIQPAKLEDSAVYLCASSLSREGTEQFFGPGTRLTVL.

The rearrangement uses TRBV28 and TRBJ2-1; tentatively, D is TRBD2 (6 bases). This CDR3 has 16 amino acids. Germline V gene sequence: CDR1 MDHEN, CDR2 SYDVKM. V was cut by 6 bases and J by 1 base, with 16 bases left in between. The CDR3 is CASRLPISGSYNEQFF. For the CDR3, the DNA is TGTGCCAGCAGACTCCCAATCAGCGGGTCCTACAATGAGCAGTTCTTC.

This clone was seen a single time. The chain has TRBV19 and TRBJ1-3, with D perhaps TRBD1 (6 bases). Trimming removed 4 bases from V and 4 bases from J, with 20 bases in between. The germline V gene encodes CDR1 LNHDA and CDR2 SQIVND (reference sequence). The CDR3 sequence is 17 residues long. The CDR3 protein is CASSTSGRGVGGNTIYF. The CDR3 DNA follows: TGTGCCAGTAGTACCTCCGGCAGGGGAGTCGGGGGAAACACCATATATTTT. Looking up the rest from reference TRBV19 and TRBJ1-3 gives the full variable domain: DGGITQSPKYLFRKEGQNVTLSCEQNLNHDAMYWYRQDPGQGLRLIYYSQIVNDFQKGDIAEGYSVSREKKESFPLTVTSAQKNPTAFYLCASSTSGRGVGGNTIYFGEGSWLTVV.

The chain couples TRBV20-1 to TRBJ1-5, with D uncertain. CDR3 length: 16 amino acids. Germline CDR1 is DFQATT and CDR2 is SNEGSKA (reference sequence). V was pared by 3 bases and J by 2 bases, with 17 bases between. CDR3 DNA sequence: TGCAGTGCTAGTCGTTCGGGATCTCTGGGCAATCAGCCCCAGCATTTT. Translated: CSASRSGSLGNQPQHF.

In this sample, this clone turned up once. The chain couples TRBV11-2 to TRBJ1-2, with unresolved D. The CDR3 has 11 residues. CDR1 SGHAT and CDR2 FQNNGV come from the germline V gene. V was cut by 5 bases and J by 6 bases, with 7 bases left in between. The CDR3 spells CASSLHNGYTF. As DNA, the CDR3 is TGTGCCAGCAGCCTCCACAATGGCTACACCTTC.

The gene calls are TRBV27 and TRBJ2-3; 7 positions match TRBD2. The trim removed 3 bases at V and 5 bases at J, leaving 5 bases unmatched. There are 14 residues in the CDR3. Germline CDR1 and CDR2: MNHEY and SMNVEV (reference sequence). CDR3 nucleotides: TGTGCCAGCAGTTTTCTACTAGCGAAAGATACGCAGTATTTT. Its protein is CASSFLLAKDTQYF.

V usage is TRBV5-1 and J usage is TRBJ2-7; D unresolved. Germline V gene sequence: CDR1 SGHRS, CDR2 YFSETQ. The CDR3 is made up of 13 amino acids. V dropped 4 bases and J dropped 1 base, with 9 bases sitting between them. Here the CDR3 reads CASSQTSSYEQYF. CDR3 in DNA: TGCGCCAGCAGCCAGACATCTTCCTACGAGCAGTACTTC. The full variable domain, completed using reference TRBV5-1 and TRBJ2-7, is KAGVTQTPRYLIKTRGQQVTLSCSPISGHRSVSWYQQTPGQGLQFLFEYFSETQRNKGNFPGRFSGRQFSNSRSEMNVSTLELGDSALYLCASSQTSSYEQYFGPGTRLTVT.

This clone was seen a few times. This chain joins TRBV6-4 and TRBJ2-3; no clear D. The CDR3 covers 13 residues. With 2 bases removed from V and 2 bases from J, the gap between germline ends came to 5 bases. Germline V lookup: CDR1 MRHNA, CDR2 SNTAGT. CDR3 loop: CASSDGFTDTQYF. CDR3 DNA: TGTGCCAGCAGTGACGGCTTCACAGATACGCAGTATTTT.

The chain carries TRBV27 and TRBJ2-1; 13 positions match TRBD2. Losses at the gene ends were 3 bases for V and 9 bases for J; bases not matched to a gene: 5. CDR3 length: 15 amino acids. CDR1 and CDR2 (germline): MNHEY, SMNVEV (reference sequence). CDR3 coding DNA: TGTGCCAGCAGTTTCGGACTAGCGGGAGATAGTGAGCAGTTCTTC. This encodes CASSFGLAGDSEQFF.

V is TRBV28 and J is TRBJ1-5; no definite D call. Germline V gives CDR1 MDHEN, CDR2 SYDVKM. The germline V and J ends were trimmed by 2 bases and 7 bases, with 9 bases remaining between them. The CDR3 sequence is 13 residues long. CDR3 sequence: CASSLNPRQPQHF. DNA for the CDR3: TGTGCCAGCAGTTTAAATCCACGGCAGCCCCAGCATTTT.

The chain employs TRBV19 and TRBJ2-1; 7 bases fit TRBD2. The germline V gene has CDR1 LNHDA and CDR2 SQIVND (reference sequence). This CDR3 contains 15 residues. With V trimmed by 7 bases and J by 5 bases, 11 bases remained unmatched. The CDR3 DNA follows: TGTGCCAGTATGGGTGGGAGGGCCATCCACAATGAGCAGTTCTTC. This encodes CASMGGRAIHNEQFF.

Ten or more counts support this clone. The gene calls are TRBV11-3 and TRBJ2-3; TRBD1 aligns across 7 bases. The CDR3 is 17 amino acids. V dropped 1 base and J dropped 0; count of bases not matched to a gene: 7. Germline CDR1 SGHNT, CDR2 YENEEA. CDR3 residues: CASSLGPGQRSTDTQYF. CDR3 DNA: TGTGCCAGCAGCTTAGGCCCGGGACAGAGAAGCACAGATACGCAGTATTTT.

This clone was seen once. V usage is TRBV6-1 and J usage is TRBJ2-1; the match to TRBD2 covers 15 bases. The CDR3 is 17 amino acids. V was pared by 3 bases and J by 3 bases, with 3 bases of the junction left unmatched. Germline-derived CDR1 and CDR2 are MNHNS and SASEGT. The DNA for the CDR3 is TGTGCCAGCAGTGAGCCGGGACTAGCGGGAGGCTACAATGAGCAGTTCTTC. Translated: CASSEPGLAGGYNEQFF.

The rearrangement links TRBV7-2 to TRBJ2-3, with TRBD2 identical over 10 bases. Germline-derived CDR1 and CDR2 are SGHTA and FQGNSA. J lost 3 bases, V lost 5 bases, and 8 bases had no gene match. The CDR3 is made up of 16 amino acids. CDR3 DNA: TGTGCCAGCAGCAAGAGCGGGGGGGCCTCTACAGATACGCAGTATTTT. Translating gives CASSKSGGASTDTQYF.

A few counts support this clone. This rearrangement joins TRBV11-3 to TRBJ1-6; D is unclear. With 1 base removed from V and 5 bases from J, the gap between germline ends came to 6 bases. CDR1 SGHNT and CDR2 YENEEA come from the germline V gene. This CDR3 is built from 14 residues. CDR3 DNA: TGTGCCAGCAGCTTAGCTCAGGATAATTCACCCCTCCACTTT. As protein: CASSLAQDNSPLHF.

The chain employs TRBV28 and TRBJ1-4, with a possible D match to TRBD1 (5 bases). The germline V gene has CDR1 MDHEN and CDR2 SYDVKM. V dropped 6 bases and J dropped 8 bases, with 31 bases sitting between them. The CDR3 length is 19 residues. The CDR3, as DNA: TGTGCCAGCAGAGCTGGGGGGAGAGGCCCTGGTGGGTGGATGGAAAAACTGTTTTTT. It yields the protein CASRAGGRGPGGWMEKLFF. Looking up the rest from reference TRBV28 and TRBJ1-4 gives the full variable domain: DVKVTQSSRYLVKRTGEKVFLECVQDMDHENMFWYRQDPGLGLRLIYFSYDVKMKEKGDIPEGYSVSREKKERFSLILESASTNQTSMYLCASRAGGRGPGGWMEKLFFGSGTQLSVL.

The rearrangement joins TRBV3-1 (or the pseudogene TRBV3-2) to TRBJ1-2, with D unresolved. Germline V lookup: CDR1 LGHDT, CDR2 YNNKEL (reference sequence). V was clipped by 3 bases and J by 6 bases, with 11 bases between them. This CDR3 contains 13 residues. The CDR3 DNA reads TGTGCCAGCAGCCACTCCGCTGGAGATGGCTACACCTTC. Encoded protein: CASSHSAGDGYTF.

A single count supports this clone. J is TRBJ1-1 and V is TRBV7-2; 10 nucleotides line up with TRBD1. The J segment lost 5 bases and the V segment lost 5 bases, leaving 11 bases of the junction unmatched. The V gene's germline CDR1 is SGHTA and CDR2 FQGNSA. This CDR3 has 16 residues. CDR3 loop: CASSPMGQGLVTEAFF. The DNA of the CDR3 is TGTGCCAGCAGCCCAATGGGACAGGGGTTGGTGACTGAAGCTTTCTTT.

V and J are TRBV11-2 and TRBJ2-7, with a possible D match to TRBD2 (6 bases). The germline V gene has CDR1 SGHAT and CDR2 FQNNGV. V was shortened by 0 bases and J by 2 bases, with 11 bases between the two germline ends. CDR3 length equals 15 residues. CDR3 protein: CASSLEGTGAYEQYF. CDR3 bases: TGTGCCAGCAGCTTAGAGGGGACTGGCGCCTACGAGCAGTACTTC.

J is TRBJ2-5 and V is TRBV10-3; TRBD1 matches at 7 bases. The germline gives CDR1 ENHRY, CDR2 SYGVKD. The V gene end was trimmed by 6 bases and the J gene end by 5 bases; junction bases not matched to a gene: 6. CDR3 length: 13 residues. The CDR3 DNA reads as TGTGCCATCAGGGAAGGGGGCCAGGAGACCCAGTACTTC. It encodes CAIREGGQETQYF.

CDR3 sequence: CASSEAYKAGELFF. The CDR3 DNA follows: TGTGCCAGCAGTGAAGCATACAAAGCCGGGGAGCTGTTTTTT. The chain employs TRBV6-1 and TRBJ2-2; D is undetermined. The CDR3 loop spans 14 amino acids. V gave up 0 bases and J gave up 6 bases, with 8 bases separating them. Germline V gene sequence: CDR1 MNHNS, CDR2 SASEGT.

This rearrangement joins TRBV28 to TRBJ1-2, with D maybe TRBD1 (5 bases). Germline lookup yields CDR1 MDHEN and CDR2 SYDVKM. V was pared by 2 bases and J by 5 bases, with 12 bases between. CDR3 length: 14 residues. The CDR3 is CASSLRKQEYGYTF. The CDR3 DNA reads as TGTGCCAGCAGTTTACGCAAACAGGAATATGGCTACACCTTC.

The chain recombines TRBV18 with TRBJ1-1; the D is unclear. Germline loops: CDR1 KGHSH, CDR2 LQKENI. The V end was cut by 8 bases, the J end by 0 bases, with 13 bases between. The CDR3 sequence is 14 residues long. CDR3 nucleotides: TGTGCCAGCCAATACCGCGGATTGAACACTGAAGCTTTCTTT. Translated, it gives CASQYRGLNTEAFF. Variable domain in full (rest from reference TRBV18 and TRBJ1-1): NAGVMQNPRHLVRRRGQEARLRCSPMKGHSHVYWYRQLPEEGLKFMVYLQKENIIDESGMPKERFSAEFPKEGPSILRIQQVVRGDSAAYFCASQYRGLNTEAFFGQGTRLTVV.

The gene calls are TRBV7-9 and TRBJ2-7, with 7 bases fitting TRBD1. The CDR3 totals 15 residues. V lost 1 base to trimming and J lost 0 bases; unmatched junction nucleotides: 3. Germline CDR1 SEHNR, CDR2 FQNEAQ (reference sequence). DNA for the CDR3: TGTGCCAGCAGCTTAGTTGGACAGGCCTCCTACGAGCAGTACTTC. This sequence encodes CASSLVGQASYEQYF.

This sequence joins TRBV11-3 and TRBJ1-3; TRBD1 agrees at 8 bases. V lost 0 bases, J lost 2 bases, and 0 bases stayed unmatched. Per germline, CDR1 SGHNT and CDR2 YENEEA. There are 15 residues in the CDR3. The CDR3 DNA sequence: TGTGCCAGCAGCTTAGAGACAGGGGCTGGAAACACCATATATTTT. Amino acids: CASSLETGAGNTIYF.

The V and J genes are TRBV3-1 (or the pseudogene TRBV3-2) and TRBJ1-2; D may be TRBD1 (5 bases). The ends were cut back, 0 bases at V and 8 bases at J, with 22 bases in the middle. Germline V CDR1 and CDR2: LGHDT, YNNKEL (reference sequence). The CDR3 has 17 residues. CDR3 in amino acids: CASSQDNTGGQLRGYTF. The CDR3 nucleotides are TGTGCCAGCAGCCAAGATAATACCGGCGGACAATTGCGCGGCTACACCTTC.

This clone showed up just once. The CDR3 sequence is CASSPDRGGSDTQYF. The CDR3 region has the DNA TGTGCCAGCAGCCCAGACAGGGGTGGATCAGATACGCAGTATTTT. This chain uses TRBV7-9 with TRBJ2-3; 8 nucleotides align to TRBD1. The J segment lost 4 bases and the V segment lost 5 bases, leaving 8 bases of the junction unmatched. The CDR3 totals 15 residues. The germline V gene has CDR1 SEHNR and CDR2 FQNEAQ (reference sequence).

The chain's CDR3 is CASSLWTGQNQPQHF. For the CDR3, the DNA is TGTGCCAGCAGCTTGTGGACAGGGCAAAATCAGCCCCAGCATTTT. The genes are TRBV5-4 and TRBJ1-5, with 8 nucleotides matching TRBD1. The CDR3 extends over 15 amino acids. Germline V lookup: CDR1 SGHNT, CDR2 YYREEE (reference sequence). J was trimmed by 4 bases and V by 1 base; bases with no gene match: 4. The full variable domain, its missing parts supplied by reference TRBV5-4 and TRBJ1-5, is ETGVTQSPTHLIKTRGQQVTLRCSSQSGHNTVSWYQQALGQGPQFIFQYYREEENGRGNFPPRFSGLQFPNYSSELNVNALELDDSALYLCASSLWTGQNQPQHFGDGTRLSIL.

This clone was counted a few times. The rearrangement joins TRBV25-1 to TRBJ1-2; 7 nucleotides align to TRBD1. This CDR3 is built from 12 residues. CDR1 MGHDK and CDR2 SYGVNS come from the germline V gene. The V and J ends lost 3 bases and 5 bases, in that order; junction bases with no gene match: 0. The CDR3 reads CASSDRGYGYTF. CDR3 DNA: TGTGCCAGCAGTGACAGGGGGTATGGCTACACCTTC.

This clone was seen more than once but under ten times. This chain connects TRBV6-2 or TRBV6-3 to TRBJ2-5; a weak D match, TRBD1 (6 bases). The CDR3 is made up of 11 amino acids. Germline values: CDR1 MNHEY, CDR2 SVGEGT. Trimming left V 5 bases short and J 7 bases short, with 8 bases between. Written as DNA, the CDR3 is TGTGCCAGCAGTCAAGGGGGGACCCAGTACTTC. It is translated as CASSQGGTQYF.

This chain connects TRBV25-1 to TRBJ2-5, with a weak D call TRBD2 (5 bases). The CDR3 has 14 amino acids. CDR1 is MGHDK, CDR2 SYGVNS, per germline. V was cut by 2 bases and J by 7 bases, with 14 bases left in between. The CDR3 spells CASSERNPRGTQYF. DNA for the CDR3: TGTGCCAGCAGTGAACGGAACCCCCGGGGGACCCAGTACTTC.

Notes on this clone: Other DNA sequences in this sample translate to the same CDR3. V usage is TRBV7-9 and J usage is TRBJ2-1; TRBD1 agrees at 9 bases. The CDR3 sequence is 16 residues long. J gave up 4 bases and V 6 bases, and 10 bases lay outside the gene matches. Germline values: CDR1 SEHNR, CDR2 FQNEAQ (reference sequence). DNA of the CDR3: TGTGCCAGCAGGTCACGGGACAGGGACATTTACAATGAGCAGTTCTTC. This encodes CASRSRDRDIYNEQFF.